Reported below is one T cell receptor beta chain. The antigen is undetermined. At one end the junction does not follow the germline gene, possibly because of a read error. This specimen includes other DNA sequences encoding the same CDR3. This sample is part of a study of cytomegalovirus exposure and HLA in healthy donors. Use of 60 Vbeta and 13 Jbeta primers characterized the PCR. TCRdb's copy holds only in-frame clones and misses some; the assay was immunoSEQ multiplex PCR. The profile shows about 130,000 clones, 60% to 80% of them singletons. The CDR3 consists of 14 residues. Germline V gene lookup returns CDR1 SSHAT and CDR2 FNYEAQ (reference sequence). Study results and limitations: A previous analysis found most TCR beta V segments productive roughly 87% or roughly 30% of the time. It is likely that the observed cluster of highly shared sequence variants was a sequencing artifact. In a later analysis, DRB1 alleles had the most associated TCRs; HLA-C alleles the fewest. A classifier reportedly called cytomegalovirus status with high sensitivity and specificity.

The TCR was taken from a male donor in good health and CMV-seronegative. The V call is TRBV7-7, the J call TRBJ2-3; 8 bases align to TRBD2. Specimen: PBMCs. The CDR3 sequence is CASSSGEPTDTQYF. In DNA form, the CDR3 reads TGTGCTAGCAGTAGCGGGGAGCCCACAGATACGCAGTATTTT.